Listed below are T cell receptor beta chains from one sample, sequenced in a study of T cell changes during pregnancy in multiple sclerosis. Here immunoSEQ multiplex PCR was the method, and the copy in TCRdb shows in-frame clones only, minus some. Of approximately 15,000 clones listed, roughly 84% are singletons. The sequencing used CD8+ T cells from peripheral blood mononuclear cells, collected in the third trimester of pregnancy. All receptors derive from a female donor in good health, enrolled as a control in a pregnancy study. The CDR3 runs from the conserved cysteine through the conserved F or W.

v_gene | CDR3aa
TRBV30 | CAWSANSNQPQHF
TRBV27 | CASSLSLGQINEKLFF
TRBV5-1 | CASSPWEGGDYGYTF
TRBV28 | CASSFGLAGRRGYEQYF
TRBV7-9 | CASSSPGQGRETQYF
TRBV11-2 | CASSLDRTSSNYGYTF
TRBV2 | CASSGPQTSGENEQFF
TRBV14 | CASSQDLTVWATIYF
TRBV2 | CASSARGLANYGYTF
TRBV7-2 | CASSATGGVYEQYF
TRBV6-6 | CASSYVGGGYTF
TRBV11-2 | CASSSTRTGGLVKETQYF
TRBV6-6 | CASSLGLAGDTGELFF
TRBV27 | CASSPAGGTQYF
TRBV7-6 | CASSLVAPLDRGWYEQYF
TRBV19 | CASTPQGTIDGYTF
TRBV5-6 | CASSLLSTYEQYF
TRBV6-1 | CASSGASGRGGSYEQYF
TRBV6-6 | CASKTSYEQYF
TRBV25-1 | CASSVGTGGQPQHF
TRBV10-1 | CASSEDGEAYEQYF
TRBV25-1 | CASTPGVNTEAFF
TRBV5-1 | CASSIDRPSGYEQYF
TRBV10-3 | CAIPRGRGPGYTF
TRBV15 | CATSPIGEETREQYF
TRBV7-9 | CASSIPGLAGNEQFF
TRBV7-9 | CASSSGTLSMYGYTF
TRBV27 | CASSLTSGSSYNEQFF
TRBV10-3 | CAISVDRAGYTF
TRBV19 | CASSIWQGAPDYGYTF
TRBV7-8 | CASSDAGGPRGNQPQHF
TRBV7-9 | CASSSAGGNRLQYF